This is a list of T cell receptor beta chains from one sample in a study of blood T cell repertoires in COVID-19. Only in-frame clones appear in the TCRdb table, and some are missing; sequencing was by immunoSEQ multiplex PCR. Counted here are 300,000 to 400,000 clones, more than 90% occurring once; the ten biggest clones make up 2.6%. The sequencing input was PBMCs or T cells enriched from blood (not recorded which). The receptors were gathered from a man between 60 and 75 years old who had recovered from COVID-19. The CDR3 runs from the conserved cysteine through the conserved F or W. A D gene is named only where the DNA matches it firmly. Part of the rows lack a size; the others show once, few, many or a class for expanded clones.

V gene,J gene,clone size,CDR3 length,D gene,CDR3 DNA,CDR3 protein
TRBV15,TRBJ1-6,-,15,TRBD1,TGTGCCACCAGTTATGCGACAGGGCTTAGTTCACCCCTCCACTTT,CATSYATGLSSPLHF
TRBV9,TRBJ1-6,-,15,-,TGTGCCAGCAGCGTGATGGACGGGGTTAATTCACCCCTCCACTTT,CASSVMDGVNSPLHF
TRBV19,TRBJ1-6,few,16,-,TGTGCCAGTAGTACAATGGGGGGTAGTGATAATTCACCCCTCCACTTT,CASSTMGGSDNSPLHF
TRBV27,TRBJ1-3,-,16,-,TGTGCCAGCAGTTTATCCTTACAGGGTATCGGAAACACCATATATTTT,CASSLSLQGIGNTIYF
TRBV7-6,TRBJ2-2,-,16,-,TGTGCCAGCAGCTTAGGGACAGCCCATTTCACCGGGGAGCTGTTTTTT,CASSLGTAHFTGELFF
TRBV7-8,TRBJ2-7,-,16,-,TGTGCCAGCAGCTTAGGTCCAGGGGCTCTGAGCTACGAGCAGTACTTC,CASSLGPGALSYEQYF
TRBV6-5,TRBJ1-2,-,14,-,TGTGCCAGCAGAGCAACCACAGGGTCCTATGGCTACACCTTC,CASRATTGSYGYTF
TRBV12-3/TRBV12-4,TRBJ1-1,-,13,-,TGTGCCAGCAGTCGCCTAGGTCCCACTGAAGCTTTCTTT,CASSRLGPTEAFF
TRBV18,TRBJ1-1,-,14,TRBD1,TGTGCCAGCTCACCGGACAGGGTGAACACTGAAGCTTTCTTT,CASSPDRVNTEAFF
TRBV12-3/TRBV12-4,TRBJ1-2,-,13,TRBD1,TGTGCCAGCAGTAGATACAGGGGGTATGGCTACACCTTC,CASSRYRGYGYTF
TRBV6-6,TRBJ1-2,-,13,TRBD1,TGTGCCAGCGGACAGGGGGCAATGACAGGCTACACCTTC,CASGQGAMTGYTF
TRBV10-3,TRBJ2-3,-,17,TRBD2,TGTGCCATCAGTGGGACTAGCGGGAGTCTTAGCACAGATACGCAGTATTTT,CAISGTSGSLSTDTQYF
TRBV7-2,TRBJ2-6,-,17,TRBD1,TGTGCCAGCAGCTTAGTCAACAGGGGTGGTGGGGCCAACGTCCTGACTTTC,CASSLVNRGGGANVLTF
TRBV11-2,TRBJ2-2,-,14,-,TGTGCCAGCAGCTTACTAGCGCGGACCGGGGAGCTGTTTTTT,CASSLLARTGELFF
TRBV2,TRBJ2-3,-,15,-,TGTGCCAGCAGGAAAGGAGGCCCCCTCACAGATACGCAGTATTTT,CASRKGGPLTDTQYF
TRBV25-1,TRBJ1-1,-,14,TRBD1,TGTGCCAGCAGTAAGGACAGGGGAGCAACTGAAGCTTTCTTT,CASSKDRGATEAFF
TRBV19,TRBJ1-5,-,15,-,TGTGCCAGTAGTAGAGACAGTTATAGCAATCAGCCCCAGCATTTT,CASSRDSYSNQPQHF
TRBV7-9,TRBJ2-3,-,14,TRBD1,TGTGCCAGCAGCTTAGGAGGGGGCCTGGATACGCAGTATTTT,CASSLGGGLDTQYF
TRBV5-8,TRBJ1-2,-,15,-,TGTGCCAGCAGCTTGGTTCCCCAGAGGGACTATGGCTACACCTTC,CASSLVPQRDYGYTF
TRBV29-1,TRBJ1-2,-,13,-,TGCAGCGTTATAGTCAGGGGTTTTTGGGGCTACACCTTC,CSVIVRGFWGYTF
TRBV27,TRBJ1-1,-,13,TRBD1,TGTGCCAGCAGGACAGGGGGTAGAACTGAAGCTTTCTTT,CASRTGGRTEAFF
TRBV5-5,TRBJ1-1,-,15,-,TGTGCCAGCAGCTTGGTTGCGGACAGTGCCCTTGAAGCTTTCTTT,CASSLVADSALEAFF
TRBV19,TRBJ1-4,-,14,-,TGTGCCAGTAGTGACAGGACGGCCAATGAAAAACTGTTTTTT,CASSDRTANEKLFF
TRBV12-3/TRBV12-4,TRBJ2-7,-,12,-,TGTGCCAGCAGTTTTGGTGAGTTCGAGCAGTACTTC,CASSFGEFEQYF
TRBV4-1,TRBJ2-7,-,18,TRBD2,TGCGCCAGCAGCCAAGTTGGAACCAGGACTAGCGGGAGTTTCGCGCAGTACTTC,CASSQVGTRTSGSFAQYF
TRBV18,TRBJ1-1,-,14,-,TGTGCCAGCTCACCTCAGGGGAAGAACACTGAAGCTTTCTTT,CASSPQGKNTEAFF
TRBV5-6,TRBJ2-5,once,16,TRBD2,TGTGCCAGCAGCTTGCCTAGCGGGAGGGCCTCGGAGACCCAGTACTTC,CASSLPSGRASETQYF
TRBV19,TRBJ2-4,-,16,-,TGTGCCAGTAGTACTCGGACTTCTCCACAAGCGAACATTCAGTACTTC,CASSTRTSPQANIQYF
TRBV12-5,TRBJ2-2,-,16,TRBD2,TGTGCTAGTGGTCCCCCTAGCGGGAGTACCACCGGGGAGCTGTTTTTT,CASGPPSGSTTGELFF
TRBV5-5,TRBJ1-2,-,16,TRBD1,TGTGCCAGCAGCCCAACGGACAGGCGGGGTTACTATGGCTACACCTTC,CASSPTDRRGYYGYTF
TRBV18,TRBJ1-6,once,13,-,TGTGCCAGCTCACCAACCGCGGATTCACCCCTCCACTTT,CASSPTADSPLHF